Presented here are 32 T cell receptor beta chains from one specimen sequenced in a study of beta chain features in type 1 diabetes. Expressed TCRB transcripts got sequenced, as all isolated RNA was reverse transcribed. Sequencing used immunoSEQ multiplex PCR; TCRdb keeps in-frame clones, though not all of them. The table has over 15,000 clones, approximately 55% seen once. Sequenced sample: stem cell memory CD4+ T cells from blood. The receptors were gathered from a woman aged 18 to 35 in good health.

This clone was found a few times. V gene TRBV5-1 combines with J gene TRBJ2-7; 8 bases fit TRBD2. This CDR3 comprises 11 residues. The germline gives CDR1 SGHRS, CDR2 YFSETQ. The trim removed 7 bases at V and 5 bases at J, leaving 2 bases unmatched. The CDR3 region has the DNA TGCGCCAGCCGCGGGGGGAACGAGCAGTACTTC. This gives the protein CASRGGNEQYF.

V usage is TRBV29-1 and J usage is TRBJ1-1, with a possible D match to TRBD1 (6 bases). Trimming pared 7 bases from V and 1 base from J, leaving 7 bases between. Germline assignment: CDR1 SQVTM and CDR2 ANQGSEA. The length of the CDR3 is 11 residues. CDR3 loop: CSAGENTEAFF. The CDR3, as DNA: TGCAGCGCAGGGGAGAACACTGAAGCTTTCTTT.

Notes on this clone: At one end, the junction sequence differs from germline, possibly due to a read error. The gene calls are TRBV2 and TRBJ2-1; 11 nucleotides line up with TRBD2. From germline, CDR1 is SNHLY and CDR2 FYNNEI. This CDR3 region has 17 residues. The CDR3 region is CASRSRGLADSNNEQFF. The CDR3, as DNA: TGTGCCAGCAGAAGCAGGGGACTAGCGGACTCCAACAATGAGCAGTTCTTC.

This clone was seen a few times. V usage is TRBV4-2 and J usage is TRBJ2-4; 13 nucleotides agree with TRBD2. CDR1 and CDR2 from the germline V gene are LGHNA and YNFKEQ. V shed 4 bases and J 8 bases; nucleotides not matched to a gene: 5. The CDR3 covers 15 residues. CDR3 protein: CASSPTSGGADIQYF. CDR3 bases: TGTGCCAGCAGCCCAACTAGCGGGGGGGCAGACATTCAGTACTTC.

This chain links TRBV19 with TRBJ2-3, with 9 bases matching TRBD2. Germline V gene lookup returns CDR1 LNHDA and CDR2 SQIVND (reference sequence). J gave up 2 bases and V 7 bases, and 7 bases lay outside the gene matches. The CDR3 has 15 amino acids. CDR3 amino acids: CASTGLAFNTDTQYF. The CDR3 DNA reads TGTGCCAGTACGGGACTAGCCTTCAACACAGATACGCAGTATTTT.

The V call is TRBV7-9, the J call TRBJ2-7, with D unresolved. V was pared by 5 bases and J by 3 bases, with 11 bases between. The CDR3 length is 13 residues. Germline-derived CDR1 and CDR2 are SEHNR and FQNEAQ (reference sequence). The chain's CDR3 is CASSPSVYYEQYF. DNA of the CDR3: TGTGCCAGCAGCCCGTCCGTATACTACGAGCAGTACTTC.

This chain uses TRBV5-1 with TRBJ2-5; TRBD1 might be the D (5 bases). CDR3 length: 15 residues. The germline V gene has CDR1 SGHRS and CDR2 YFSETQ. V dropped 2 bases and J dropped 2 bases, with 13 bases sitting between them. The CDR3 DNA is TGCGCCAGCAGCTTTCGGACGGACACACAAGAGACCCAGTACTTC. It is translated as CASSFRTDTQETQYF.

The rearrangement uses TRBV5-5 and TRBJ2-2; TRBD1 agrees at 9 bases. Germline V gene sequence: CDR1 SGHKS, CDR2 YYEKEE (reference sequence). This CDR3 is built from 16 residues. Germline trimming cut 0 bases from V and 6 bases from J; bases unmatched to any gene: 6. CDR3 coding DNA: TGTGCCAGCAGCTTGGCAATACGACAGGGGGCCGGGGAGCTGTTTTTT. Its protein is CASSLAIRQGAGELFF. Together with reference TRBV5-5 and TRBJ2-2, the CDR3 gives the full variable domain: DAGVTQSPTHLIKTRGQQVTLRCSPISGHKSVSWYQQVLGQGPQFIFQYYEKEERGRGNFPDRFSARQFPNYSSELNVNALLLGDSALYLCASSLAIRQGAGELFFGEGSRLTVL.

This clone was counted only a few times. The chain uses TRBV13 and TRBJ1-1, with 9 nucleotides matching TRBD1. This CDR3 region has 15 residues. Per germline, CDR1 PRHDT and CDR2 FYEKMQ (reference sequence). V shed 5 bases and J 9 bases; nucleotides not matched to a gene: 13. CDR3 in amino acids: CASSPRMGQGSKAFF. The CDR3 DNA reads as TGTGCCAGCAGCCCCCGAATGGGACAGGGAAGTAAAGCTTTCTTT.

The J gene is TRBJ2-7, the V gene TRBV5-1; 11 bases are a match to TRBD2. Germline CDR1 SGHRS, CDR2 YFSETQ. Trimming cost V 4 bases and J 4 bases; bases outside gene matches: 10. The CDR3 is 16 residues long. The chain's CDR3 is CASSPNRLAGFYEQYF. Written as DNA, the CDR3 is TGCGCCAGCAGCCCCAACAGACTAGCGGGATTTTACGAGCAGTACTTC.

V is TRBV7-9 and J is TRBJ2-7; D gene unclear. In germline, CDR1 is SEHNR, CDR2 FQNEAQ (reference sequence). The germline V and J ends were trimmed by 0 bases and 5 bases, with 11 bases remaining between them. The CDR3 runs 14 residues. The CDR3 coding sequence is TGTGCCAGCAGCTTAGCAACGACTGAGGACGAGCAGTACTTC. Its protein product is CASSLATTEDEQYF.

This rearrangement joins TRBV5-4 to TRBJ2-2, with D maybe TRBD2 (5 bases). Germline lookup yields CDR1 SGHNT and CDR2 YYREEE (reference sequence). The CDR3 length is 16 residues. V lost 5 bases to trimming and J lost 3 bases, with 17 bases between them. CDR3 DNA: TGTGCCAGCAGTTCCGTCGGTGGACTGTACACCGGGGAGCTGTTTTTT. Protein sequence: CASSSVGGLYTGELFF.

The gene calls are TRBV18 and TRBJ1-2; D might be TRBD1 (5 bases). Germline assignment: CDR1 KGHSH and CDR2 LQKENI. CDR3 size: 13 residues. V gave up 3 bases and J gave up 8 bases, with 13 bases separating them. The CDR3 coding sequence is TGTGCCAGCTCACCGCGGCAGGGTGAAGGCTACACCTTC. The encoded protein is CASSPRQGEGYTF.

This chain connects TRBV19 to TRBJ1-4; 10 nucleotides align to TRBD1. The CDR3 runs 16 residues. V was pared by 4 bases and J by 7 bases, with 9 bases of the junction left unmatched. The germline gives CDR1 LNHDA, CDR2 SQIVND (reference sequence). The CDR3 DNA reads TGTGCCAGTAGTACCCGGGACAGGGGTCATGGTGAAAAACTGTTTTTT. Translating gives CASSTRDRGHGEKLFF.

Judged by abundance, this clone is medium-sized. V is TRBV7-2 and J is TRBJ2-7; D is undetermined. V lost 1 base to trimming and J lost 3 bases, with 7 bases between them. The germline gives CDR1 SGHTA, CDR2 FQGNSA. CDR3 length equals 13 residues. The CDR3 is CASSLGADYEQYF. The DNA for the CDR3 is TGTGCCAGCAGCTTAGGGGCAGACTACGAGCAGTACTTC.

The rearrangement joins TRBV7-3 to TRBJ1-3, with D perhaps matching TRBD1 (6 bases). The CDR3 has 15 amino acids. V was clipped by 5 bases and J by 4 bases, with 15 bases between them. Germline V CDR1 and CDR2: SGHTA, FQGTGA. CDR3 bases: TGTGCCAGCAGCCCCGGTGGGGGCGGAGGAAACACCATATATTTT. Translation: CASSPGGGGGNTIYF.

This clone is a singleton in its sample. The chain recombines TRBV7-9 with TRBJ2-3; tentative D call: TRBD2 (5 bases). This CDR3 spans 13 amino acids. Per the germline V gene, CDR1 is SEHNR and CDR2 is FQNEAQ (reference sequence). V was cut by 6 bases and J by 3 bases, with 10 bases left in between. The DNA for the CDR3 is TGTGCCAGCAGTTCGGACTTTACAGATACGCAGTATTTT. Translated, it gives CASSSDFTDTQYF.

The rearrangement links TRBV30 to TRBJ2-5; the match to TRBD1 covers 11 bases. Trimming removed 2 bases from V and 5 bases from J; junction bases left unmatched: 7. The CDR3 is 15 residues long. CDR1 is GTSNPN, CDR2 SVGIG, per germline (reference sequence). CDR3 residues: CAWSRTGGLGETQYF. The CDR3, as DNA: TGTGCCTGGAGTCGGACAGGGGGCTTGGGGGAGACCCAGTACTTC.

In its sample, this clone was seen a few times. The CDR3 sequence is CASSEGTSGLYQETQYF. DNA for the CDR3: TGTGCCAGCAGTGAGGGGACTAGCGGATTGTACCAAGAGACCCAGTACTTC. V and J are TRBV6-1 and TRBJ2-5; 11 nucleotides match TRBD2. The junction had 6 bases not matched to a gene; V was cut back by 3 bases and J by 0 bases. This CDR3 region has 17 residues. Germline CDR1 is MNHNS and CDR2 is SASEGT.

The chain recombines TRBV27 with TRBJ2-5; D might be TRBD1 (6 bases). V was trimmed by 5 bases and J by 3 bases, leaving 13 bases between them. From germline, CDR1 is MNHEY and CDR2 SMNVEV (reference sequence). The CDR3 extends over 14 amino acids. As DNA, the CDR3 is TGTGCCAGCAGTCCCTCCTGGACAGAAGAGACCCAGTACTTC. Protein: CASSPSWTEETQYF.

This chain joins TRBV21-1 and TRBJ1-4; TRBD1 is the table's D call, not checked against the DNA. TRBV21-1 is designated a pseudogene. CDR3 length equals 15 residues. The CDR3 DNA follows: TGTGCCAGCAGCGCTGTGGGGGCGGCTAATGAAAAACTGTTTTTT. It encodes CASSAVGAANEKLFF.

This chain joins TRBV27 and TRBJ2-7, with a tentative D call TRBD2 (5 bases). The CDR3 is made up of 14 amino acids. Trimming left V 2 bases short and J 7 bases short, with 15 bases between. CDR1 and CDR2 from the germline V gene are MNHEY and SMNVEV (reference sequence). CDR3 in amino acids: CASSLVRGTREQYF. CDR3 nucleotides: TGTGCCAGCAGTTTAGTCCGGGGTACGCGGGAGCAGTACTTC.

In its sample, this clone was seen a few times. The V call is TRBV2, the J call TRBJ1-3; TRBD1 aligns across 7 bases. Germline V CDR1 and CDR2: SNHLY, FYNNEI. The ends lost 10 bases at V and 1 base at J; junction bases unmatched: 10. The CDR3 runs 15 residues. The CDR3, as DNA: TGTGCCATCGGGACAGAGGAACAGTCTGGAAACACCATATATTTT. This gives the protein CAIGTEEQSGNTIYF.

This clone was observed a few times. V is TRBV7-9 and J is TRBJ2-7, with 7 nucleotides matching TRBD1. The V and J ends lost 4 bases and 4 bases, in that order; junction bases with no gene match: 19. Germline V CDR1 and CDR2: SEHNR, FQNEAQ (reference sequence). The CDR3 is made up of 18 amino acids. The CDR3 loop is CASSYRRPGAAGGYEQYF. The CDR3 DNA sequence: TGTGCCAGCAGCTACCGCCGCCCTGGTGCGGCAGGGGGTTACGAGCAGTACTTC. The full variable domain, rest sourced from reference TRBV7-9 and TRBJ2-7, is DTGVSQNPRHKITKRGQNVTFRCDPISEHNRLYWYRQTLGQGPEFLTYFQNEAQLEKSRLLSDRFSAERPKGSFSTLEIQRTEQGDSAMYLCASSYRRPGAAGGYEQYFGPGTRLTVT.

The CDR3 DNA sequence: TGTGCCAGCAGTTCAGGGGGGCCCCAGCATTTT. It codes for CASSSGGPQHF. This chain joins TRBV6-6 and TRBJ1-5; 7 bases align to TRBD1. The V segment lost 4 bases and the J segment 9 bases; nucleotides outside the gene matches: 0. This CDR3 contains 11 residues. The germline V gene encodes CDR1 MNHNY and CDR2 SVGAGI (reference sequence).

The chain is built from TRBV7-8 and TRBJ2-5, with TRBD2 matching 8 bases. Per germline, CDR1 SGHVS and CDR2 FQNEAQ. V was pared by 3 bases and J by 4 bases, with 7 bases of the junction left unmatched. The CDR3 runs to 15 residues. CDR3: CASSFPLAGLETQYF. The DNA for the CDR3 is TGTGCCAGCAGCTTCCCCTTAGCGGGGTTAGAGACCCAGTACTTC.

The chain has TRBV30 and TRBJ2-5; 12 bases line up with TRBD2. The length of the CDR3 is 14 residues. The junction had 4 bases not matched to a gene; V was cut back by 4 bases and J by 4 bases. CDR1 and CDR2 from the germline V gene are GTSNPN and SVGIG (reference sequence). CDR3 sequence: CAWTSGRAGETQYF. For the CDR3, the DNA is TGTGCCTGGACTAGCGGGAGGGCTGGAGAGACCCAGTACTTC.

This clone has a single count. CDR3 loop: CASTPRQGALEQYF. CDR3 in DNA: TGCGCCAGCACCCCGCGTCAGGGGGCTCTCGAGCAGTACTTC. The V call is TRBV5-1, the J call TRBJ2-7; TRBD1 matches at 8 bases. The CDR3 spans 14 residues. Trimming removed 6 bases from V and 6 bases from J; junction bases left unmatched: 11. CDR1 and CDR2 (germline): SGHRS, YFSETQ.

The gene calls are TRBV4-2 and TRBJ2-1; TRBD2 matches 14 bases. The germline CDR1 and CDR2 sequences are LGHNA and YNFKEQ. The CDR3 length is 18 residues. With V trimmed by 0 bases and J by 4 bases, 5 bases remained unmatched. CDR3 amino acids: CASSQEGTSGRKYNEQFF. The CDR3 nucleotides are TGTGCCAGCAGCCAAGAAGGGACTAGCGGGAGAAAATACAATGAGCAGTTCTTC.

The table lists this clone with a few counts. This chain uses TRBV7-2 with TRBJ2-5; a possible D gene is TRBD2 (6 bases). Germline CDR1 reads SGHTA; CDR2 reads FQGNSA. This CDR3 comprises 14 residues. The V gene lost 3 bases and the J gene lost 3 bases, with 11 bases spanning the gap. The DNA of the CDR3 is TGTGCCAGCAGCTTTAACCGCGGGAAAGAGACCCAGTACTTC. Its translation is CASSFNRGKETQYF.

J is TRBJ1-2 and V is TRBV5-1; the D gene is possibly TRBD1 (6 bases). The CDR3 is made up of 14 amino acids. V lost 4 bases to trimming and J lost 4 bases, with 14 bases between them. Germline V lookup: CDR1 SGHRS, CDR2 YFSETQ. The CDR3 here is CASSASDRIYGYTF. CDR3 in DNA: TGCGCCAGCAGCGCGTCGGACAGAATCTATGGCTACACCTTC.

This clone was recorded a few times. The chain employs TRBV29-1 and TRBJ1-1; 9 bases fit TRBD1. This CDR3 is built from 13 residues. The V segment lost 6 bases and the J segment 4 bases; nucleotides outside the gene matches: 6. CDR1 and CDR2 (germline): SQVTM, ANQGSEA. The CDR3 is CSVQTGGGTEAFF. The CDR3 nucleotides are TGCAGCGTCCAGACAGGGGGAGGCACTGAAGCTTTCTTT. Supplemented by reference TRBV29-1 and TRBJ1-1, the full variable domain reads SAVISQKPSRDICQRGTSLTIQCQVDSQVTMMFWYRQQPGQSLTLIATANQGSEATYESGFVIDKFPISRPNLTFSTLTVSNMSPEDSSIYLCSVQTGGGTEAFFGQGTRLTVV.